Shown below are 16 T cell receptor beta chains from a single sample sequenced in a study of T-cell reconstitution after alpha-beta-depleted transplantation in children. Construction of the TCRbeta library involved unique molecular identifiers. One entry per CDR3 protein, called by TCRdb with MiXCR from the PCR reads. This sample has roughly 70,000 distinct CDR3 sequences, with roughly 5.2% found just once. This material consisted of PBMCs, mostly from graft donor cells, taken 180 days after TCRalphabeta/CD19-depleted stem cell transplant. The receptors shown here come from a boy under two years old who had a stem cell transplant for acute myeloid leukemia, so the T cells may come from the graft donor.

There are many counts of this clonotype. This rearrangement joins TRBV7-8 to TRBJ1-1, with 10 bases lining up with TRBD1. Germline lookup yields CDR1 SGHVS and CDR2 FQNEAQ. The CDR3 is 16 residues long. V was pared by 5 bases and J by 1 base, with 7 bases of the junction left unmatched. The CDR3, as DNA: TGTGCCAGCAGCGACCGGACAGGGGGATCGAACACTGAAGCTTTCTTT. It yields the protein CASSDRTGGSNTEAFF. Full variable domain (remainder filled in from reference TRBV7-8 and TRBJ1-1): GAGVSQSPRYKVAKRGQDVALRCDPISGHVSLFWYQQALGQGPEFLTYFQNEAQLDKSGLPSDRFFAERPEGSVSTLKIQRTQQEDSAVYLCASSDRTGGSNTEAFFGQGTRLTVV.

Ten or more counts support this clonotype. J is TRBJ1-2 and V is TRBV7-3, with TRBD1 identical over 10 bases. The V gene end was trimmed by 4 bases and the J gene end by 4 bases; junction bases not matched to a gene: 0. Germline lookup yields CDR1 SGHTA and CDR2 FQGTGA. This CDR3 has 13 amino acids. CDR3 in DNA: TGTGCCAGCAGCTGGACAGGGGGCTATGGCTACACCTTC. This gives the protein CASSWTGGYGYTF.

This clonotype was picked up many times. The chain has TRBV3-1 and TRBJ2-3, with unresolved D. Germline CDR1 and CDR2: LGHDT and YNNKEL (reference sequence). V was trimmed by 5 bases and J by 7 bases, leaving 10 bases between them. The CDR3 sequence is 12 residues long. For the CDR3, the DNA is TGTGCCAGCAGCGAGCACAGCTATACGCAGTATTTT. Encoded protein: CASSEHSYTQYF.

Many counts were recorded for this clonotype. V is TRBV30 and J is TRBJ1-6; D unresolved. Looked up from germline, CDR1 is GTSNPN and CDR2 is SVGIG (reference sequence). V was trimmed by 0 bases and J by 8 bases, leaving 11 bases between them. The length of the CDR3 is 14 residues. CDR3 sequence: CAWSVDLRDSPLHF. Written as DNA, the CDR3 is TGTGCCTGGAGTGTAGACCTCCGGGATTCACCCCTCCACTTT.

At least ten counts were recorded for this clonotype. The chain links TRBV5-4 to TRBJ2-1; 7 bases agree with TRBD2. The CDR3 runs 16 residues. Germline trimming cut 4 bases from V and 7 bases from J; bases unmatched to any gene: 14. Per germline, CDR1 SGHNT and CDR2 YYREEE (reference sequence). In DNA, the CDR3 is TGTGCCAGCAGCCCCAAAGGACTAGGTCGCTTAAATGAGCAGTTCTTC. It is translated as CASSPKGLGRLNEQFF.

There are many counts of this clonotype. The chain recombines TRBV6-5 with TRBJ2-4; 7 bases match TRBD1. The germline gives CDR1 MNHEY, CDR2 SVGAGI. This CDR3 has 17 residues. J was trimmed by 6 bases and V by 2 bases; bases with no gene match: 13. In nucleotides, the CDR3 is TGTGCCAGCAGTTACCCCTCGACAGGGCGAGGGACAAACATTCAGTACTTC. This codes for CASSYPSTGRGTNIQYF.

CDR3 amino acids: CASSNRQGSGNEQFF. CDR3 bases: TGTGCCAGCAGCAATAGACAGGGGAGCGGCAATGAGCAGTTCTTC. The chain employs TRBV7-6 and TRBJ2-1, with TRBD1 identical over 8 bases. The CDR3 has 15 amino acids. Germline V gene lookup returns CDR1 SGHVS and CDR2 FNYEAQ. With 5 bases clipped from V and 6 bases from J, the junction kept 9 bases outside the gene matches.

Remarks on this clonotype: Possible read error: a much larger clone is one base away. The J gene is TRBJ2-4, the V gene TRBV12-3 or TRBV12-4; TRBD1 aligns across 7 bases. The CDR3 consists of 13 residues. The V gene end was trimmed by 6 bases and the J gene end by 9 bases; junction bases not matched to a gene: 8. CDR3 residues: CASSNRGGGIQYF. The CDR3 DNA follows: TGTGCCAGCAGCAACAGGGGTGGAGGCATTCAGTACTTC.

This clonotype has more than one count but fewer than ten. The rearrangement uses TRBV4-2 and TRBJ1-2; D unresolved. This CDR3 contains 14 residues. Germline V gene lookup returns CDR1 LGHNA and CDR2 YNFKEQ. V gave up 5 bases and J gave up 2 bases, with 12 bases separating them. The CDR3 coding sequence is TGTGCCAGCAGCAAGCTTGAGGGAAACTATGGCTACACCTTC. Its translation is CASSKLEGNYGYTF.

Many counts were recorded for this clonotype. The chain links TRBV5-1 to TRBJ2-2, with unresolved D. The CDR3 loop spans 15 amino acids. Germline-derived CDR1 and CDR2 are SGHRS and YFSETQ. V lost 0 bases and J lost 5, with 11 bases in between. CDR3 residues: CASSLAWQATGELFF. In nucleotides, the CDR3 is TGCGCCAGCAGCTTGGCCTGGCAGGCTACCGGGGAGCTGTTTTTT.

This clonotype was picked up many times. The rearrangement joins TRBV10-3 to TRBJ1-5; D gene ambiguous. V lost 0 bases to trimming and J lost 5 bases, with 8 bases between them. The CDR3 extends over 14 amino acids. Germline CDR1 ENHRY, CDR2 SYGVKD. CDR3: CAISESDADQPQHF. CDR3 sequence (DNA): TGTGCCATCAGTGAGTCTGACGCCGATCAGCCCCAGCATTTT.

This clonotype came up many times. The chain is built from TRBV11-3 and TRBJ2-2; no reliable D call. V lost 4 bases to trimming and J lost 6 bases, with 6 bases between them. Per the germline V gene, CDR1 is SGHNT and CDR2 is YENEEA. This CDR3 is built from 12 residues. CDR3 amino acids: CASSSPPGELFF. CDR3 in DNA: TGTGCCAGCAGCTCCCCACCCGGGGAGCTGTTTTTT.

The rearrangement joins TRBV6-7 to TRBJ2-1; 8 nucleotides match TRBD2. TRBV6-7 is recorded as an ORF, its role being uncertain. The CDR3 extends over 18 amino acids. Here the CDR3 DNA reads TGTACCATCAGTTTCCCCCGGGGGGGCCGGGGGGTATACAATGAGCAGTTCTTC. Translating gives CTISFPRGGRGVYNEQFF.

The chain joins TRBV10-2 to TRBJ1-3; D call uncertain. The germline V gene encodes CDR1 WSHSY and CDR2 SAAADI. V was shortened by 6 bases and J by 0 bases, with 12 bases between the two germline ends. The CDR3 length is 15 residues. Here the CDR3 reads CASRSVGSSGNTIYF. The CDR3 bases are TGCGCCAGCAGATCGGTCGGCAGCTCTGGAAACACCATATATTTT.

This clonotype was recorded at least ten times. The chain links TRBV20-1 to TRBJ1-1; D not certain. CDR3 length: 13 residues. Germline V lookup: CDR1 DFQATT, CDR2 SNEGSKA (reference sequence). V lost 3 bases, J lost 4 bases, and 12 bases lay in between. CDR3 DNA: TGCAGTGCTAGGCGGACGGTCGTCACTGAAGCTTTCTTT. It encodes CSARRTVVTEAFF.

The chain uses TRBV12-3 or TRBV12-4 and TRBJ2-2, with 11 positions matching TRBD2. The CDR3 is 18 amino acids. Trimming removed 11 bases from V and 4 bases from J; junction bases left unmatched: 18. The CDR3 here is CAFSPPLAGGPGTGELFF. The CDR3 DNA reads as TGTGCCTTCAGTCCACCTTTAGCGGGGGGGCCGGGCACCGGGGAGCTGTTTTTT.